This T cell receptor beta chain was identified in a study of T cell responses to AZD1222 COVID-19 vaccine. Overall study context: Pooling of second doses given at about 4 or about 12 weeks was done. Findings of the study overall: Scientists sampled the repertoires only once the peak T cell response had passed. White British donors predominated, females outnumbered males, and clonal diversity was possibly underestimated. Spike-specific TCRs gained breadth and depth after people received two AZD1222 doses.

As to this clone: Its target is unknown.

This CDR3 has 13 amino acids. The germline CDR1 and CDR2 sequences are KGHSH and LQKENI. The germline V and J ends were trimmed by 5 bases and 8 bases, with 15 bases remaining between them. TCRdb's copy holds only in-frame clones and misses some; the assay was immunoSEQ multiplex PCR. The repertoire holds more than 85,000 clones, with about 89% as singletons. This receptor was taken from an adult in good health. The chain uses TRBV18 and TRBJ1-2, with D unclear. Sequenced material: peripheral blood, taken on day 0 of AZD1222 vaccination. CDR3 amino acids: CASSGRMDEGYTF. CDR3 in DNA: TGTGCCAGCTCAGGGAGGATGGATGAGGGCTACACCTTC.